The next 9 T cell receptor beta chains were all read from a single sample in a study of vaccination and CD4 T cells after COVID-19. At the Johns Hopkins FTIC core, DNA taken from cultured CD4+ T cells was sequenced by way of the Oncomine TCR Beta short-read assay. Each CDR3 protein is one row after TCRdb ran MiXCR on the PCR reads. The sample shows under 20,000 distinct CDR3 sequences, under 60% of them seen only once. For these TCRs, the target antigens are not known. Noted treatment: 10-day PBMC culture with coronavirus spike peptide pools or control peptides (ViraFEST assay). Sequencing was performed on CD4+ T cells from blood, cultured in vitro. These receptors were taken from a human donor who had recovered from COVID-19.

This clonotype has a single count. V gene TRBV20-1 combines with J gene TRBJ2-5; a weak D match, TRBD2 (5 bases). The CDR3 length is 14 residues. Germline V gene data show CDR1 as DFQATT and CDR2 as SNEGSKA (reference sequence). The ends were cut back, 7 bases at V and 5 bases at J, with 20 bases in the middle. The CDR3 protein is CSVRGFGLRETQYF. CDR3 DNA sequence: TGCAGTGTTCGGGGTTTCGGACTTAGGGAGACCCAGTACTTC.

The chain couples TRBV7-9 to TRBJ1-1, with TRBD1 matching 12 bases. The CDR3 is 17 residues long. CDR1 is SEHNR and CDR2 is FQNEAQ in the germline V gene (reference sequence). With 5 bases clipped from V and 1 base from J, the junction kept 8 bases outside the gene matches. CDR3 in amino acids: CASSPGTGGGGNTEAFF. CDR3 in DNA: TGTGCCAGCAGCCCAGGGACAGGGGGCGGGGGGAACACTGAAGCTTTCTTT.

This chain uses TRBV7-9 with TRBJ2-1; 10 bases line up with TRBD2. The CDR3 consists of 16 residues. Germline CDR1 SEHNR, CDR2 FQNEAQ (reference sequence). Trimming at V came to 3 bases and at J to 4 bases, leaving 6 bases not matched to a gene. In nucleotides, the CDR3 is TGTGCCAGCAGCTTCTCAGCGGGAGGGTGGTACAATGAGCAGTTCTTC. Translation: CASSFSAGGWYNEQFF.

The J gene is TRBJ1-6, the V gene TRBV2, with a weak D call TRBD1 (5 bases). The CDR3 loop spans 16 amino acids. Germline V CDR1 and CDR2: SNHLY, FYNNEI. V was pared by 9 bases and J by 0 bases, with 15 bases between. CDR3 bases: TGTGCCAGGGGGGGTGCCCTGAGCTCCTATAATTCACCCCTCCACTTT. Amino acid sequence: CARGGALSSYNSPLHF.

This rearrangement joins TRBV18 to TRBJ1-2; 8 bases agree with TRBD1. CDR3 length: 13 amino acids. Germline CDR1 KGHSH, CDR2 LQKENI. With V trimmed by 5 bases and J by 3 bases, 2 bases remained unmatched. The CDR3 protein is CASSSGGDYGYTF. CDR3 in DNA: TGTGCCAGCTCATCAGGGGGCGACTATGGCTACACCTTC.

In its sample, this clonotype was seen a few times. The chain uses TRBV2 and TRBJ2-2; 11 bases match TRBD1. Trimming at V came to 6 bases and at J to 7 bases, leaving 1 base not matched to a gene. From germline, CDR1 is SNHLY and CDR2 FYNNEI. This CDR3 region has 13 residues. CDR3 region: CASRDRGLGELFF. The CDR3 DNA sequence: TGTGCCAGCAGGGACAGGGGGCTCGGGGAGCTGTTTTTT.

This chain uses TRBV20-1 with TRBJ1-5; D remains unclear. The V gene's germline CDR1 is DFQATT and CDR2 SNEGSKA (reference sequence). The CDR3 has 13 residues. V lost 4 bases and J 4 bases, leaving 11 bases between the germline ends. The CDR3 sequence is CSAKDWGNQPQHF. CDR3 coding DNA: TGCAGTGCTAAGGATTGGGGTAATCAGCCCCAGCATTTT.

This clonotype was counted a few times. The chain employs TRBV6-1 and TRBJ1-5, with D unresolved. The CDR3 covers 16 residues. The V gene's germline CDR1 is MNHNS and CDR2 SASEGT. V was shortened by 0 bases and J by 2 bases, with 11 bases between the two germline ends. The CDR3 coding sequence is TGTGCCAGCAGTGAAGCGCGTGTCTTCGGCAATCAGCCCCAGCATTTT. Its protein product is CASSEARVFGNQPQHF.

This chain connects TRBV11-2 to TRBJ1-1, with unresolved D. Between the trimmed V and J ends, which lost 5 bases and 6 bases, there was a span of 7 bases. CDR3 length equals 11 residues. The germline gives CDR1 SGHAT, CDR2 FQNNGV. CDR3 nucleotides: TGTGCCAGCAGCCTCATTGCTGAAGCTTTCTTT. Its translation: CASSLIAEAFF. Looking up the rest from reference TRBV11-2 and TRBJ1-1 gives the full variable domain: EAGVAQSPRYKIIEKRQSVAFWCNPISGHATLYWYQQILGQGPKLLIQFQNNGVVDDSQLPKDRFSAERLKGVDSTLKIQPAKLEDSAVYLCASSLIAEAFFGQGTRLTVV.